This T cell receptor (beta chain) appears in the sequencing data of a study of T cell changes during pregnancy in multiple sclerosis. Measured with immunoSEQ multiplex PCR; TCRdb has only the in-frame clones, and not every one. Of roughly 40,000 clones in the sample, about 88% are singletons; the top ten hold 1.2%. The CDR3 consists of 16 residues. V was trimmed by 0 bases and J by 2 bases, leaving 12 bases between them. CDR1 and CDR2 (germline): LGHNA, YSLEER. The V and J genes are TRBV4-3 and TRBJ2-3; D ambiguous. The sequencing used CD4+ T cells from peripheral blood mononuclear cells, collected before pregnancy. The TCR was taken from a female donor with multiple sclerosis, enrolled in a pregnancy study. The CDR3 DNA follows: TGCGCCAGCAGCCAAGATGCGTCTTCCCTCACAGATACGCAGTATTTT. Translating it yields CASSQDASSLTDTQYF.